The 9 T cell receptor beta chains in this list originate from one sample, sequenced in a study of STAT3 mutations in large granular lymphocyte leukemia. Study results and caveats: Every T-cell large granular lymphocyte leukemia patient had at least one immunodominant TCR beta clonotype.

Antigens for these TCRs are unknown. The method was immunoSEQ multiplex PCR; TCRdb's version includes in-frame clones alone and lacks a portion of them. The table has 9,000 to 9,500 clones, roughly 88% seen once. The sample taken for sequencing was peripheral blood mononuclear cells. These TCRs come from a man older than 75 with T-cell large granular lymphocyte leukemia. Some clones in this sample may be carry-over from other donors' samples.

This clone is a singleton in its sample. The chain carries TRBV27 and TRBJ1-2, with TRBD1 identical over 9 bases. The CDR3 length is 14 residues. The V gene end was trimmed by 5 bases and the J gene end by 8 bases; junction bases not matched to a gene: 9. Germline CDR1 is MNHEY and CDR2 is SMNVEV (reference sequence). CDR3 sequence: CASSEHRDRAGYTF. CDR3 coding DNA: TGTGCCAGCAGTGAACACCGGGACAGGGCGGGCTACACCTTC.

The chain joins TRBV10-3 to TRBJ2-5; the D is unclear. The germline V gene has CDR1 ENHRY and CDR2 SYGVKD. The CDR3 has 11 amino acids. V gave up 0 bases and J gave up 4 bases, with 0 bases separating them. The CDR3 region is CAISESETQYF. In DNA, the CDR3 is TGTGCCATCAGTGAGTCAGAGACCCAGTACTTC.

The chain carries TRBV19 and TRBJ1-4; 12 positions match TRBD1. CDR1 and CDR2 from the germline V gene are LNHDA and SQIVND (reference sequence). V lost 3 bases to trimming and J lost 8 bases; unmatched junction nucleotides: 7. The CDR3 spans 16 residues. CDR3 in amino acids: CASSIGRGTGGEKLFF. CDR3 nucleotides: TGTGCCAGTAGTATTGGCCGCGGGACAGGGGGCGAAAAACTGTTTTTT. The full variable domain, with the rest looked up from reference TRBV19 and TRBJ1-4, is DGGITQSPKYLFRKEGQNVTLSCEQNLNHDAMYWYRQDPGQGLRLIYYSQIVNDFQKGDIAEGYSVSREKKESFPLTVTSAQKNPTAFYLCASSIGRGTGGEKLFFGSGTQLSVL.

This chain joins TRBV5-4 and TRBJ2-7, with D unclear. Germline lookup yields CDR1 SGHNT and CDR2 YYREEE (reference sequence). CDR3 size: 15 residues. Deletions cut 0 bases from V and 2 bases from J, with 12 bases between. CDR3 DNA: TGTGCCAGCAGCTTGGCGGGCGGTGGAGCCTACGAGCAGTACTTC. Translating it yields CASSLAGGGAYEQYF.

The chain has TRBV30 and TRBJ1-2, with D unresolved. The CDR3 is 12 residues long. CDR1 is GTSNPN and CDR2 is SVGIG in the germline V gene (reference sequence). Between the trimmed V and J ends, which lost 2 bases and 4 bases, there was a span of 8 bases. CDR3 in DNA: TGTGCCTGGAGTCGCGAGGCCTATGGCTACACCTTC. It translates to CAWSREAYGYTF.

The rearrangement joins TRBV6-6 to TRBJ1-1, with unresolved D. Germline CDR1 MNHNY, CDR2 SVGAGI (reference sequence). This CDR3 region has 15 residues. V gave up 6 bases and J gave up 0 bases, with 14 bases separating them. CDR3 sequence: CASRPVGVMNTEAFF. The CDR3 region has the DNA TGTGCCAGCAGGCCGGTGGGAGTAATGAACACTGAAGCTTTCTTT.

The V call is TRBV7-9, the J call TRBJ1-3; D not resolved. V was trimmed by 5 bases and J by 0 bases, leaving 11 bases between them. This CDR3 spans 15 amino acids. The V gene's germline CDR1 is SEHNR and CDR2 FQNEAQ (reference sequence). CDR3 in amino acids: CASSVWKPSGNTIYF. For the CDR3, the DNA is TGTGCCAGCAGCGTATGGAAGCCCTCTGGAAACACCATATATTTT.

CDR3 sequence (DNA): TGTGCCAGCAGTTTTCTACCCTTGGGACAGGGTAACACTGAAGCTTTCTTT. As protein: CASSFLPLGQGNTEAFF. The chain combines TRBV27 with TRBJ1-1; TRBD1 matches at 9 bases. V lost 3 bases and J lost 2; bases outside the gene matches: 10. CDR1 MNHEY and CDR2 SMNVEV come from the germline V gene (reference sequence). CDR3 size: 17 residues.

The chain carries TRBV10-3 and TRBJ2-5, with 7 bases matching TRBD2. Germline assignment: CDR1 ENHRY and CDR2 SYGVKD. V lost 0 bases, J lost 12 bases, and 7 bases stayed unmatched. The CDR3 runs to 13 residues. CDR3 region: CAISESRTRAEYF. DNA for the CDR3: TGTGCCATCAGTGAGTCGAGGACTAGGGCCGAGTACTTC.